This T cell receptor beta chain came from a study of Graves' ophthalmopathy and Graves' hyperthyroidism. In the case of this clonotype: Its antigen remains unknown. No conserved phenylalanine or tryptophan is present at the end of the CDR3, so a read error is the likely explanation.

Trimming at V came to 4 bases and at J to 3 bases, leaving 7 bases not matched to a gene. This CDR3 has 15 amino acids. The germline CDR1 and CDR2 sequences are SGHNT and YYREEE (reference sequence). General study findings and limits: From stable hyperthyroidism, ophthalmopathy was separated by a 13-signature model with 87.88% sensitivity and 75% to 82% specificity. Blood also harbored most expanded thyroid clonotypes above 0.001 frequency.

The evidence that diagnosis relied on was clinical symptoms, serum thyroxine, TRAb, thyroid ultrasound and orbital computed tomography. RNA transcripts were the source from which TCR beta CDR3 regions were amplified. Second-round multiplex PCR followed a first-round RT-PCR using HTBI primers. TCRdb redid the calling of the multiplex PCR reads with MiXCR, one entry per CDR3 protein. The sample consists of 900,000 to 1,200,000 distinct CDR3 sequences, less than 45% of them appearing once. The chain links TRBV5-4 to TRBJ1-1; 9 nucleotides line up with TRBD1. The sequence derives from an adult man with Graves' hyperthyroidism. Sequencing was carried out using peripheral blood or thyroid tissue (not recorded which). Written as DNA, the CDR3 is TGTGCCAGCAGCACCGCGACAGGGGGGGACACTGAAGCTTTCCTT. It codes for CASSTATGGDTEAFL.